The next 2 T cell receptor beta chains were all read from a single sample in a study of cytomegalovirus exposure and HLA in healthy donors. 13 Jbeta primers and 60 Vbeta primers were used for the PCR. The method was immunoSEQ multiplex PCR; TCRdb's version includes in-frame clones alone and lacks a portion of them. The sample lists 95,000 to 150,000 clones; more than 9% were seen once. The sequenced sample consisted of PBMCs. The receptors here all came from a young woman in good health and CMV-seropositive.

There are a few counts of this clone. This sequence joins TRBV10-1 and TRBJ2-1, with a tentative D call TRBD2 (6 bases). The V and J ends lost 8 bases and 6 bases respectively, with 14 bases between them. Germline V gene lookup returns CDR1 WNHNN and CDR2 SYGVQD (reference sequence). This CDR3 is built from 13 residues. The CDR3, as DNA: TGCGCCAGCTCGCAGGGACTCCGCAATGAGCAGTTCTTC. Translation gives CASSQGLRNEQFF.

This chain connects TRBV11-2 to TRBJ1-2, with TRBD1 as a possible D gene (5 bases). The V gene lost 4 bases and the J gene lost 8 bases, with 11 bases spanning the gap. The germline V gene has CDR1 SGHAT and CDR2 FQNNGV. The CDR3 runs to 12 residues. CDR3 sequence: CASSSPGVGYTF. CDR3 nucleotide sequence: TGTGCCAGCAGCTCCCCGGGGGTCGGCTACACCTTC.